The 22 T cell receptor beta chains in this list originate from one sample, sequenced in a study of CD8 T cells in Susac syndrome. RNA, at roughly 0.5 to 1 ug, was reverse transcribed with random hexamers. TCRdb ran MiXCR on the immunoSEQ multiplex PCR reads and lists one entry per CDR3 protein. The sample includes approximately 270,000 distinct CDR3 sequences, over 85% of them seen just once. The sequencing sample was made of CD4+ T cells from PBMCs. The source of these receptors is a human donor with multiple sclerosis.

This rearrangement joins TRBV3-1 to TRBJ1-2; 7 positions agree with TRBD1. CDR3 length: 14 amino acids. Germline CDR1 and CDR2: LGHDT and YNNKEL (reference sequence). V was pared by 2 bases and J by 8 bases, with 8 bases of the junction left unmatched. CDR3 sequence: CASSQLPGGQGYTF. CDR3 coding DNA: TGTGCCAGCAGCCAATTACCAGGGGGGCAAGGCTACACCTTC.

CDR3 protein: CASSEYGGLRFSGANVLTF. As DNA, the CDR3 is TGTGCCAGCAGTGAATACGGGGGCCTCCGCTTCTCTGGGGCCAACGTCCTGACTTTC. V usage is TRBV2 and J usage is TRBJ2-6; D possibly uses TRBD1 or TRBD2 (6 bases each). Germline CDR1 is SNHLY and CDR2 is FYNNEI. The CDR3 extends over 19 amino acids. V was shortened by 2 bases and J by 0 bases, with 17 bases between the two germline ends.

CDR3 DNA sequence: TGCGCCAGCAGCTTGAGGGACATGAACACCGGGGAGCTGTTTTTT. Protein: CASSLRDMNTGELFF. The chain links TRBV5-1 to TRBJ2-2; possibly TRBD1 for D (6 bases). V lost 1 base and J 1 base, leaving 8 bases between the germline ends. CDR1 is SGHRS and CDR2 is YFSETQ in the germline V gene. The CDR3 spans 15 residues. Variable domain in full (rest from reference TRBV5-1 and TRBJ2-2): KAGVTQTPRYLIKTRGQQVTLSCSPISGHRSVSWYQQTPGQGLQFLFEYFSETQRNKGNFPGRFSGRQFSNSRSEMNVSTLELGDSALYLCASSLRDMNTGELFFGEGSRLTVL.

V gene TRBV20-1 combines with J gene TRBJ1-2; D is possibly TRBD1 (5 bases). The CDR3 consists of 11 residues. In germline, CDR1 is DFQATT, CDR2 SNEGSKA (reference sequence). CDR3 residues: CSGGTLYGYTF. DNA of the CDR3: TGCAGCGGGGGGACCCTCTATGGCTACACCTTC.

The CDR3 nucleotides are TGTGCCAGCAGCTTACAGAGGATTGCGTCCGGGGAGCTGTTTTTT. This translates into CASSLQRIASGELFF. V is TRBV7-2 and J is TRBJ2-2; D call uncertain. V shed 2 bases and J shed 6 bases, with 13 bases lying between them. Germline V gene lookup returns CDR1 SGHTA and CDR2 FQGNSA. The CDR3 runs to 15 residues. Combining the CDR3 with reference TRBV7-2 and TRBJ2-2 gives the whole variable domain GAGVSQSPSNKVTEKGKDVELRCDPISGHTALYWYRQSLGQGLEFLIYFQGNSAPDKSGLPSDRFSAERTGGSVSTLTIQRTQQEDSAVYLCASSLQRIASGELFFGEGSRLTVL.

This chain connects TRBV10-3 to TRBJ1-1; D ambiguous. Germline CDR1 and CDR2: ENHRY and SYGVKD. CDR3 length equals 13 residues. Trimming left V 7 bases short and J 4 bases short, with 13 bases between. In DNA form, the CDR3 reads TGTGCCATCAAGGAGGAGGTGGGCACTGAAGCTTTCTTT. Its protein is CAIKEEVGTEAFF.

The V call is TRBV12-3 or TRBV12-4, the J call TRBJ2-2; maybe TRBD2 (5 bases). The CDR3 runs 16 residues. The germline V and J ends were trimmed by 6 bases and 4 bases, with 18 bases remaining between them. The CDR3, as DNA: TGTGCCAGCAGGCCCCGAGGGTCGGCTTCCACCGGGGAGCTGTTTTTT. This sequence encodes CASRPRGSASTGELFF.

The chain combines TRBV5-6 with TRBJ1-3, with unresolved D. This CDR3 contains 13 residues. Germline CDR1 and CDR2: SGHDT and YYEEEE. V was clipped by 0 bases and J by 7 bases, with 8 bases between them. The CDR3, as DNA: TGTGCCAGCAGCTTGGGGCGAGTGAACACCATATATTTT. Translating gives CASSLGRVNTIYF.

This clonotype was recorded a few times. This sequence joins TRBV18 and TRBJ2-7; 9 bases align to TRBD1. This CDR3 has 14 residues. V lost 3 bases, J lost 2 bases, and 2 bases stayed unmatched. Germline-derived CDR1 and CDR2 are KGHSH and LQKENI. Written as DNA, the CDR3 is TGTGCCAGCTCACCGGGACAGGGCCCCTACGAGCAGTACGTC. It encodes CASSPGQGPYEQYV.

The chain recombines TRBV5-1 with TRBJ2-5; D might be TRBD1 (5 bases). The germline CDR1 and CDR2 sequences are SGHRS and YFSETQ. There are 15 residues in the CDR3. The germline V and J ends were trimmed by 3 bases and 2 bases, with 14 bases remaining between them. The CDR3 nucleotides read TGCGCCAGCAGCTGGCCAGACAGAGAACAAGAGACCCAGTACTTC. This translates into CASSWPDREQETQYF.

This clonotype was seen just once. The J gene is TRBJ2-5, the V gene TRBV15, with D perhaps TRBD2 (5 bases). CDR1 is LNHNV and CDR2 is YYDKDF in the germline V gene (reference sequence). CDR3 length equals 15 residues. Trimming cost V 0 bases and J 7 bases, with 15 bases left between them. CDR3 sequence: CATSRDLTGSGTQYF. In DNA, the CDR3 is TGTGCCACCAGCAGAGATTTGACGGGAAGTGGGACCCAGTACTTC.

The chain carries TRBV19 and TRBJ2-7; TRBD1 is a possible D gene (5 bases). Trimming took off 5 bases at V and 5 bases at J, with 19 bases between the two ends. CDR3 length: 15 amino acids. In germline, CDR1 is LNHDA, CDR2 SQIVND (reference sequence). The CDR3 loop reads CASSLVGQGPHEQYF. In DNA, the CDR3 is TGTGCCAGTAGTCTAGTAGGGCAGGGCCCACACGAGCAGTACTTC. The full variable domain, completed using reference TRBV19 and TRBJ2-7, is DGGITQSPKYLFRKEGQNVTLSCEQNLNHDAMYWYRQDPGQGLRLIYYSQIVNDFQKGDIAEGYSVSREKKESFPLTVTSAQKNPTAFYLCASSLVGQGPHEQYFGPGTRLTVT.

The chain couples TRBV12-3 or TRBV12-4 to TRBJ2-5; 11 positions match TRBD2. The CDR3 extends over 18 amino acids. V trimming: 2 bases; J trimming: 1 base; junction bases outside the gene matches: 9. The CDR3 DNA follows: TGTGCCAGCAGTTTAAAGTTGCTAGCGGGGGGTCTCCAAGAGACCCAGTACTTC. Its protein is CASSLKLLAGGLQETQYF.

CDR3 residues: CAWGDRGEKLFF. The CDR3 nucleotides read TGTGCCTGGGGGGACAGGGGCGAAAAACTGTTTTTT. The rearrangement uses TRBV30 and TRBJ1-4, with TRBD1 identical over 10 bases. CDR3 length: 12 residues. Germline V lookup: CDR1 GTSNPN, CDR2 SVGIG (reference sequence). The V and J ends lost 5 bases and 8 bases, in that order; junction bases with no gene match: 2.

The chain recombines TRBV5-6 with TRBJ1-2; maybe TRBD1 (5 bases). The CDR3 spans 14 residues. V was pared by 4 bases and J by 4 bases, with 14 bases between. Germline CDR1 and CDR2: SGHDT and YYEEEE. The CDR3 is CASSPGTARYGYTF. The CDR3 DNA sequence: TGTGCCAGCAGCCCAGGGACTGCCCGCTATGGCTACACCTTC. The full variable domain, rest sourced from reference TRBV5-6 and TRBJ1-2, is DAGVTQSPTHLIKTRGQQVTLRCSPKSGHDTVSWYQQALGQGPQFIFQYYEEEERQRGNFPDRFSGHQFPNYSSELNVNALLLGDSALYLCASSPGTARYGYTFGSGTRLTVV.

In the case of this clonotype: One end of the junction varies from germline; a read error may be responsible. The gene calls are TRBV5-1 and TRBJ2-1; perhaps TRBD1 as D (6 bases). The germline gives CDR1 SGHRS, CDR2 YFSETQ. This CDR3 has 15 amino acids. The DNA of the CDR3 is TGTGCCAGCAGCTCTACAGGGAGCTCCTACAATGAGCAGTTCTTC. Amino acids: CASSSTGSSYNEQFF.

This clonotype was recorded once. The chain recombines TRBV29-1 with TRBJ2-5; no reliable D call. V lost 4 bases and J lost 5, with 14 bases in between. The CDR3 consists of 13 residues. CDR1 and CDR2 (germline): SQVTM, ANQGSEA. This chain's CDR3 is CSVVVHTGETQYF. CDR3 nucleotide sequence: TGCAGCGTTGTGGTCCACACCGGGGAGACCCAGTACTTC.

This chain links TRBV20-1 with TRBJ2-7, with D tentatively TRBD2 (7 bases). V lost 7 bases and J lost 4, with 20 bases in between. Germline assignment: CDR1 DFQATT and CDR2 SNEGSKA (reference sequence). The CDR3 runs to 14 residues. The CDR3 nucleotides are TGCAGTGGTTCGTGGAGGGGGGGTTATTACGAGCAGTACTTC. As protein: CSGSWRGGYYEQYF.

V gene TRBV6-5 combines with J gene TRBJ2-7; TRBD2 is a possible D gene (6 bases). The V gene lost 4 bases and the J gene lost 6 bases, with 19 bases spanning the gap. The CDR3 covers 15 residues. Germline values: CDR1 MNHEY, CDR2 SVGAGI. The DNA for the CDR3 is TGTGCCAGCAGTTCGCGCCGGGAGCCACTCCTCGAGCAGTACTTC. Encoded protein: CASSSRREPLLEQYF.

This clonotype was seen a handful of times. J is TRBJ1-2 and V is TRBV19; 10 bases are shared with TRBD1. In germline, CDR1 is LNHDA, CDR2 SQIVND (reference sequence). V lost 5 bases to trimming and J lost 3 bases; unmatched junction nucleotides: 0. The length of the CDR3 is 13 residues. In DNA form, the CDR3 reads TGTGCCAGTAGTGGACAGGGGGACTATGGCTACACCTTC. It is translated as CASSGQGDYGYTF.

This chain links TRBV5-1 with TRBJ2-5, with TRBD1 as a possible D gene (5 bases). V was pared by 0 bases and J by 4 bases, with 10 bases between. The germline V gene has CDR1 SGHRS and CDR2 YFSETQ. CDR3 length equals 14 residues. The CDR3 DNA reads TGCGCCAGCAGCTTGGAGGTGGGGCGAGAGACCCAGTACTTC. It specifies CASSLEVGRETQYF.

This chain connects TRBV20-1 to TRBJ1-1; TRBD1 agrees at 8 bases. Germline CDR1 reads DFQATT; CDR2 reads SNEGSKA (reference sequence). This CDR3 is 14 amino acids long. V lost 0 bases and J lost 8; bases outside the gene matches: 8. CDR3 sequence (DNA): TGCAGTGCTAGAGATTTGAGACAGGGGTCGGAAGCTTTCTTT. This encodes CSARDLRQGSEAFF.